This T cell receptor (beta chain) originates from a study of technical replicates of blood from a few donors. Data came from immunoSEQ multiplex PCR; TCRdb stores just in-frame clones and leaves some out. The sample lists about 72,000 clones; roughly 95% were seen once. V shed 0 bases and J shed 3 bases, with 8 bases lying between them. This CDR3 spans 14 amino acids. Germline-derived CDR1 and CDR2 are MNHEY and SMNVEV (reference sequence). V is TRBV27 and J is TRBJ1-2; a possible D gene is TRBD1 (5 bases). This clonotype was obtained from a human donor in good health. Sequencing input: T cells isolated from PBMCs. This CDR3 reads CASSLSPGYYGYTF. The CDR3 nucleotides read TGTGCCAGCAGTTTATCCCCAGGGTACTATGGCTACACCTTC.